This T cell receptor (beta chain) was sequenced in a study of human T cells and chemical hapten exposure. Study context: The use of 2% DPC on 2 cm by 2 cm of upper inner arm skin constituted sensitization. Reading of the patch tests, which applied 0.01% DPC to the upper back, occurred at 6 days.

CDR1 SNHLY and CDR2 FYNNEI come from the germline V gene. This CDR3 has 19 residues. V shed 7 bases, J shed 0 bases, and the junction held 11 bases outside the gene matches. Study-wide results and limits: Positively correlated with patch test score were the counts of PT1 expanded TCRs. DPC sensitization did not alter TCRs above 1 in 1000 frequency.

The time point denotes: patch test 3, about 24 weeks after DPC sensitization. Treatment specified: therapeutic diphenylcyclopropenone sensitization with weekly scalp DPC. Of note for this clonotype: The antigen is not known.

MiXCR, applied by TCRdb to the RACE reads, yields one record per CDR3 protein. The sample has 50,000 to 70,000 distinct CDR3 sequences, over 10% seen once. The TCR originated in a man aged 25 to 40 with alopecia areata. Some clones in this sample may be carry-over from other donors' samples. Source: whole blood, taken in connection with sensitization to the hapten diphenylcyclopropenone (DPC). The chain employs TRBV2 and TRBJ2-3; 15 bases agree with TRBD2. The DNA for the CDR3 is TGTGCCAGCAAGCCGGGACTAGCGGGGGGCTCCCCTAGCACAGATACGCAGTATTTT. Translating it yields CASKPGLAGGSPSTDTQYF.